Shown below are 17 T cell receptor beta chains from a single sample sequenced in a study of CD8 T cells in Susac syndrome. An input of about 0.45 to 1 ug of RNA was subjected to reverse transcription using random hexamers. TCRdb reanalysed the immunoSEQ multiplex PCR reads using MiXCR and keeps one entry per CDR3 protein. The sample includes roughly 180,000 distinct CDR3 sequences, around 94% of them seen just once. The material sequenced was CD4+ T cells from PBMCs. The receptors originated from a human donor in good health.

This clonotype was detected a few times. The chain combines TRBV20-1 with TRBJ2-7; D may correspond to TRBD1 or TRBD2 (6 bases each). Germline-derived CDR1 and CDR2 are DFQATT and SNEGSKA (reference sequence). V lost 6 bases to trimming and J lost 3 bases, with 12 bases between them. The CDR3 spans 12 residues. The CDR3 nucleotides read TGCAGTGCCCGGAGGGGGAACTACGAGCAGTACTTC. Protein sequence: CSARRGNYEQYF.

DNA of the CDR3: TGTGCCAGCACCCGGGACAGGCAAGAGACCCAGTACTTC. This encodes CASTRDRQETQYF. This sequence joins TRBV7-9 and TRBJ2-5; 8 nucleotides match TRBD1. Germline trimming cut 7 bases from V and 2 bases from J; bases unmatched to any gene: 3. This CDR3 contains 13 residues. Germline CDR1 is SEHNR and CDR2 is FQNEAQ (reference sequence).

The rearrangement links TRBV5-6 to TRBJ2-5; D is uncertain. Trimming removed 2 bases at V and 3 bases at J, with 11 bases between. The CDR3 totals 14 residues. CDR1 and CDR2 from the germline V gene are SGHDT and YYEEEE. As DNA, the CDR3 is TGTGCCAGCAGCTTCGGTGCGGCCGAAGAGACCCAGTACTTC. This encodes CASSFGAAEETQYF. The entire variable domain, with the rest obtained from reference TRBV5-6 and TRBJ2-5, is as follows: DAGVTQSPTHLIKTRGQQVTLRCSPKSGHDTVSWYQQALGQGPQFIFQYYEEEERQRGNFPDRFSGHQFPNYSSELNVNALLLGDSALYLCASSFGAAEETQYFGPGTRLLVL.

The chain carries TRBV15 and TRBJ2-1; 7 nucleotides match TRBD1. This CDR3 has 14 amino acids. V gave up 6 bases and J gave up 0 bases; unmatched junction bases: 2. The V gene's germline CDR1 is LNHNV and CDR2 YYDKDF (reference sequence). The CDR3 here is CATRGGGSYNEQFF. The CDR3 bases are TGTGCCACCAGAGGGGGCGGCTCCTACAATGAGCAGTTCTTC.

For the CDR3, the DNA is TGCGCCAGCAGCCAAGATGTAGGTACCAATCAGCCCCAGCATTTT. Encoded protein: CASSQDVGTNQPQHF. V gene TRBV4-3 combines with J gene TRBJ1-5; D is uncertain. The CDR3 totals 15 residues. Trimming left V 0 bases short and J 3 bases short, with 9 bases between. The V gene's germline CDR1 is LGHNA and CDR2 YSLEER.

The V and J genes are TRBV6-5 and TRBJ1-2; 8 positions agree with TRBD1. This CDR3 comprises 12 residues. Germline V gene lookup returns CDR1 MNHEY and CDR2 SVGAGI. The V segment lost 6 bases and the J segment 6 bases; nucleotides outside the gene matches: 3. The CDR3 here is CASRRTGNGYTF. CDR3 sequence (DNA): TGTGCCAGCAGACGGACAGGGAATGGCTACACCTTC.

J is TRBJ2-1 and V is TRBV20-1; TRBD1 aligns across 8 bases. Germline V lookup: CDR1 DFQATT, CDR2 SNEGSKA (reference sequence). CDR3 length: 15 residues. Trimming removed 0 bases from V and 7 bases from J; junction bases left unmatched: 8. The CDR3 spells CSARDPGGRDNEQFF. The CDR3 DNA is TGCAGTGCTAGAGATCCAGGGGGCAGGGATAATGAGCAGTTCTTC.

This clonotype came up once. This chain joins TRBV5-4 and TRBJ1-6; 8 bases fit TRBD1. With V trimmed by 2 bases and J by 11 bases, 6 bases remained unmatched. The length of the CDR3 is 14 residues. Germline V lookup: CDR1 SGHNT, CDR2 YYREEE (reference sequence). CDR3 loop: CASSLWTGKAPLHF. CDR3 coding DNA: TGTGCCAGCAGCTTATGGACAGGGAAGGCACCCCTCCACTTT.

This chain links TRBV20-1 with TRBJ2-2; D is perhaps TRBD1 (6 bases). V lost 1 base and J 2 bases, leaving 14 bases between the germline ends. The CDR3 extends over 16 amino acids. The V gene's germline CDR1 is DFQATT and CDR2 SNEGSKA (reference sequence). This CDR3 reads CSARAPGVINTGELFF. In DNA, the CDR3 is TGCAGTGCTAGAGCCCCAGGGGTCATCAACACCGGGGAGCTGTTTTTT.

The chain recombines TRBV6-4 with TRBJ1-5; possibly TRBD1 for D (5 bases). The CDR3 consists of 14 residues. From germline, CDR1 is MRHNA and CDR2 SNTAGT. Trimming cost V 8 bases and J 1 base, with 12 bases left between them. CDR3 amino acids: CASSRTPSNQPQHF. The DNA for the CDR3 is TGTGCCAGCTCGCGGACACCAAGCAATCAGCCCCAGCATTTT.

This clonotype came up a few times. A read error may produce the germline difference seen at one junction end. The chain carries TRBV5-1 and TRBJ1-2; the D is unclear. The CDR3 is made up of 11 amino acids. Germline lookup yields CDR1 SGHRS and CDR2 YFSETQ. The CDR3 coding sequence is TGTGCCAGCAGAGCTAACTATGGCTACACCTTC. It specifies CASRANYGYTF.

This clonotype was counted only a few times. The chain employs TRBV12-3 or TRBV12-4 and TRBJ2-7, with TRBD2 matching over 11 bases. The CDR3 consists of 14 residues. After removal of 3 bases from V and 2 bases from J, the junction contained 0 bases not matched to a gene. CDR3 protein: CASSLTSGAYEQYF. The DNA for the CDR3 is TGTGCCAGCAGTTTGACTAGCGGGGCCTACGAGCAGTACTTC.

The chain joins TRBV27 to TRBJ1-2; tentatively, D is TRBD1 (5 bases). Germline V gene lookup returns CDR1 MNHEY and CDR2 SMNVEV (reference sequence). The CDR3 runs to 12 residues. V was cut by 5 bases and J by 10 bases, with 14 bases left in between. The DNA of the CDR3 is TGTGCCAGCAGTACCCCCGGTGGGACCTACACCTTC. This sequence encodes CASSTPGGTYTF.

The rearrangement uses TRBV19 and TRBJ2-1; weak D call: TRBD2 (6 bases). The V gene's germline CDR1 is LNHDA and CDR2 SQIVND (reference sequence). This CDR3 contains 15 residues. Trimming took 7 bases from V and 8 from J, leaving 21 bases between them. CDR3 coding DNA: TGTGCCAGTACCCGTATTGAGGCGGGGAGTGATGAGCAGTTCTTC. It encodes CASTRIEAGSDEQFF.

CDR3 sequence (DNA): TGTGCCACTTCACGGGGAGGCCTATCCCCCTACGAGCAGTACTTC. Amino acids: CATSRGGLSPYEQYF. V usage is TRBV15 and J usage is TRBJ2-7; D might be TRBD2 (6 bases). This CDR3 is 15 amino acids long. Germline CDR1 and CDR2: LNHNV and YYDKDF (reference sequence). V was clipped by 9 bases and J by 2 bases, with 20 bases between them.

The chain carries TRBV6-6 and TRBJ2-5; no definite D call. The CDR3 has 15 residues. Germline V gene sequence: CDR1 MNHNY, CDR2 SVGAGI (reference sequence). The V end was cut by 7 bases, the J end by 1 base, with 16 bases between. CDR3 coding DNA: TGTGCCAGCAAAGAAAGCTCCTCGCCCCAAGAGACCCAGTACTTC. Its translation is CASKESSSPQETQYF.

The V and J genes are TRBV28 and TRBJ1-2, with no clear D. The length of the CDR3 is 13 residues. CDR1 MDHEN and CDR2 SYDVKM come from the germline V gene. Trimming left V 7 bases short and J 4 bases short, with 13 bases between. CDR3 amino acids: CASNIYSGYGYTF. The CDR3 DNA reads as TGTGCCAGCAACATCTACTCGGGCTATGGCTACACCTTC.